These 26 T cell receptor beta chains were sequenced from one sample in a study of blood T cell repertoires in COVID-19. Data came from immunoSEQ multiplex PCR; TCRdb stores just in-frame clones and leaves some out. The data show fewer than 90,000 clones, with 80% seen just once and roughly a fifth held by the top ten. The sequenced sample was peripheral blood. The receptors were gathered from a woman aged 80 or over with acute or convalescent COVID-19.

The CDR3 coding sequence is TGTGCCAGCAGCTTAGCGGGCGCAGGTGCGTACGAGCAGTACTTC. Protein product: CASSLAGAGAYEQYF. This sequence joins TRBV7-9 and TRBJ2-7; D is unclear. Germline V gives CDR1 SEHNR, CDR2 FQNEAQ (reference sequence). CDR3 length equals 15 residues. V was clipped by 0 bases and J by 4 bases, with 13 bases between them.

The sample holds a few counts of this clone. J is TRBJ2-1 and V is TRBV4-1; 7 bases map to TRBD2. J was trimmed by 12 bases and V by 1 base; bases with no gene match: 3. In germline, CDR1 is MGHRA, CDR2 YSYEKL. This CDR3 region has 12 residues. This CDR3 reads CASSQGTRWQFF. CDR3 coding DNA: TGCGCCAGCAGCCAAGGGACTAGATGGCAGTTCTTC.

This sequence joins TRBV13 and TRBJ2-1; 11 bases are shared with TRBD2. CDR1 and CDR2 from the germline V gene are PRHDT and FYEKMQ (reference sequence). This CDR3 comprises 21 residues. Trimming removed 1 base from V and 2 bases from J; junction bases left unmatched: 16. The CDR3 DNA sequence: TGTGCCAGCAGCTTAGCCGGCGGGCGTCTAGCGGGAGGACGCACCTACAATGAGCAGTTCTTC. Encoded protein: CASSLAGGRLAGGRTYNEQFF.

V and J are TRBV19 and TRBJ2-2; possible D gene TRBD1, 5 bases. The CDR3 is 18 residues long. Germline V gene sequence: CDR1 LNHDA, CDR2 SQIVND (reference sequence). V was cut by 4 bases and J by 7 bases, with 25 bases left in between. The CDR3, as DNA: TGTGCCAGTAGTAAACGACAGATCTTGATGGTCAATGACGGGGAGCTGTTTTTT. The encoded protein is CASSKRQILMVNDGELFF.

This chain connects TRBV30 to TRBJ2-7; 14 bases align to TRBD2. Germline V gene data show CDR1 as GTSNPN and CDR2 as SVGIG (reference sequence). The CDR3 loop spans 15 amino acids. With V trimmed by 3 bases and J by 2 bases, 3 bases remained unmatched. CDR3 region: CAWRKGLAGAYEQYF. CDR3 sequence (DNA): TGTGCCTGGAGGAAGGGACTAGCGGGAGCCTACGAGCAGTACTTC.

V usage is TRBV6-5 and J usage is TRBJ1-6; 10 nucleotides match TRBD1. The CDR3 consists of 16 residues. V was pared by 2 bases and J by 7 bases, with 5 bases of the junction left unmatched. Germline CDR1 MNHEY, CDR2 SVGAGI. The CDR3 bases are TGTGCCAGCAGTTACCAGGGACAGGGGACGAATTCACCCCTCCACTTT. It translates to CASSYQGQGTNSPLHF.

The chain carries TRBV9 and TRBJ2-3; 10 bases match TRBD2. CDR3 length equals 16 residues. CDR1 SGDLS and CDR2 YYNGEE come from the germline V gene. V was pared by 2 bases and J by 5 bases, with 8 bases of the junction left unmatched. The CDR3 spells CASSVGLAGVGDTQYF. The CDR3 DNA follows: TGTGCCAGCAGCGTGGGTCTAGCGGGGGTTGGAGATACGCAGTATTTT.

The chain is built from TRBV4-1 and TRBJ2-1; TRBD2 matches at 9 bases. CDR3 length: 15 amino acids. V shed 3 bases and J 3 bases; nucleotides not matched to a gene: 3. Germline CDR1 MGHRA, CDR2 YSYEKL. The CDR3: CASSHPTSGYNEQFF. The CDR3 DNA reads as TGCGCCAGCAGCCATCCGACTAGCGGCTACAATGAGCAGTTCTTC.

The chain uses TRBV30 and TRBJ1-3; D unresolved. The germline V gene encodes CDR1 GTSNPN and CDR2 SVGIG (reference sequence). The CDR3 covers 15 residues. Trimming shortened V by 0 bases and J by 3 bases, and 12 bases separated the two germline ends. The CDR3 sequence: CAWSVDITRGNTIYF. CDR3 coding DNA: TGTGCCTGGAGTGTAGATATTACACGTGGAAACACCATATATTTT.

J is TRBJ2-7 and V is TRBV3-1 (or the pseudogene TRBV3-2); 11 bases are a match to TRBD1. CDR1 is LGHDT and CDR2 is YNNKEL in the germline V gene (reference sequence). V lost 6 bases to trimming and J lost 6 bases; unmatched junction nucleotides: 4. The CDR3 loop spans 13 amino acids. The CDR3 DNA is TGTGCCAGCAGGTCGGACAGGGGGCTCGAGCAGTACTTC. This encodes CASRSDRGLEQYF.

The chain has TRBV27 and TRBJ1-1; a possible D gene is TRBD1 (5 bases). Trimming removed 5 bases at V and 7 bases at J, with 14 bases between. The germline V gene has CDR1 MNHEY and CDR2 SMNVEV (reference sequence). CDR3 length: 13 residues. CDR3 sequence (DNA): TGTGCCAGCAGTCCCAGGACACAGCTTGAAGCTTTCTTT. As protein: CASSPRTQLEAFF.

The J gene is TRBJ2-5, the V gene TRBV5-1; D perhaps matches TRBD2 (5 bases). The CDR3 runs to 14 residues. The germline V and J ends were trimmed by 1 base and 5 bases, with 12 bases remaining between them. Germline CDR1 and CDR2: SGHRS and YFSETQ. This chain's CDR3 is CASSLSGVGETQYF. In nucleotides, the CDR3 is TGCGCCAGCAGCTTGTCCGGGGTGGGGGAGACCCAGTACTTC. Filled out from reference TRBV5-1 and TRBJ2-5, the complete variable domain reads KAGVTQTPRYLIKTRGQQVTLSCSPISGHRSVSWYQQTPGQGLQFLFEYFSETQRNKGNFPGRFSGRQFSNSRSEMNVSTLELGDSALYLCASSLSGVGETQYFGPGTRLLVL.

J is TRBJ2-5 and V is TRBV3-1 (or the pseudogene TRBV3-2), with 8 bases matching TRBD2. The germline CDR1 and CDR2 sequences are LGHDT and YNNKEL (reference sequence). The length of the CDR3 is 18 residues. Trimming cost V 4 bases and J 1 base; bases outside gene matches: 14. The CDR3 protein is CASSPDLGAAGVQETQYF. The CDR3 coding sequence is TGTGCCAGCAGCCCTGACCTAGGGGCAGCGGGGGTCCAAGAGACCCAGTACTTC.

The V gene is TRBV15, the J gene TRBJ2-3; TRBD1 matches 9 bases. V gave up 5 bases and J gave up 5 bases; unmatched junction bases: 8. CDR1 is LNHNV, CDR2 YYDKDF, per germline (reference sequence). CDR3 length: 15 residues. The CDR3 loop reads CATSPRTGAEDTQYF. CDR3 in DNA: TGTGCCACCAGCCCTCGGACAGGGGCGGAAGATACGCAGTATTTT.

This clone turned up a few times. The chain has TRBV19 and TRBJ2-7, with D maybe TRBD1 (6 bases). Trimming cost V 6 bases and J 1 base, with 13 bases left between them. The germline gives CDR1 LNHDA, CDR2 SQIVND (reference sequence). The CDR3 loop spans 14 amino acids. CDR3 amino acids: CASRSGTTSYEQYF. The CDR3 nucleotides read TGTGCCAGTAGGTCGGGGACAACTTCCTACGAGCAGTACTTC.

Comments on this clone: Distinct nucleotide sequences in the sample also encode this CDR3. The V and J genes are TRBV7-2 and TRBJ2-3; the D gene is possibly TRBD2 (6 bases). The CDR3 runs to 14 residues. CDR1 is SGHTA and CDR2 is FQGNSA in the germline V gene. Trimming cost V 3 bases and J 0 bases, with 7 bases left between them. CDR3 residues: CASSFGTSTDTQYF. DNA for the CDR3: TGTGCCAGCAGCTTCGGGACTAGCACAGATACGCAGTATTTT.

The chain links TRBV2 to TRBJ2-1, with 7 bases aligning to TRBD2. The V segment lost 8 bases and the J segment 5 bases; nucleotides outside the gene matches: 12. This CDR3 has 15 residues. Looked up from germline, CDR1 is SNHLY and CDR2 is FYNNEI. In nucleotides, the CDR3 is TGTGCCAGCGTTAGGGATGGGAGGGGACACAATGAGCAGTTCTTC. It encodes CASVRDGRGHNEQFF.

This rearrangement joins TRBV5-1 to TRBJ2-1, with 9 bases lining up with TRBD2. CDR1 and CDR2 (germline): SGHRS, YFSETQ. Trimming removed 3 bases from V and 1 base from J; junction bases left unmatched: 5. This CDR3 contains 16 residues. The CDR3 coding sequence is TGCGCCAGCAGCTCGCTGACTAGCGGTTCCTACAATGAGCAGTTCTTC. Translating gives CASSSLTSGSYNEQFF.

The J gene is TRBJ2-5, the V gene TRBV2; possible D gene TRBD2, 6 bases. Germline V gene data show CDR1 as SNHLY and CDR2 as FYNNEI. CDR3 length: 14 residues. Deletions cut 4 bases from V and 4 bases from J, with 13 bases between. This CDR3 is CASSAVPGVETQYF. In DNA, the CDR3 is TGTGCCAGCAGTGCGGTCCCGGGGGTAGAGACCCAGTACTTC.

The chain recombines TRBV18 with TRBJ1-6; perhaps TRBD1 as D (6 bases). The CDR3 totals 16 residues. V lost 3 bases to trimming and J lost 7 bases, with 16 bases between them. Per germline, CDR1 KGHSH and CDR2 LQKENI. The CDR3 bases are TGTGCCAGCTCACCTGGGACATATTCTATAAATTCACCCCTCCACTTT. Protein: CASSPGTYSINSPLHF.

This clone was seen once. The rearrangement uses TRBV15 and TRBJ1-1; 7 nucleotides agree with TRBD1. CDR1 and CDR2 from the germline V gene are LNHNV and YYDKDF (reference sequence). Germline trimming cut 6 bases from V and 2 bases from J; bases unmatched to any gene: 6. The CDR3 loop spans 14 amino acids. CDR3 protein: CATREGQPNTEAFF. As DNA, the CDR3 is TGTGCCACCAGGGAGGGACAGCCAAACACTGAAGCTTTCTTT.

V is TRBV21-1 and J is TRBJ2-2; TRBD1, the table's D call, was not compared with the DNA. TRBV21-1 is tagged as a pseudogene. The CDR3 length is 16 residues. The CDR3 coding sequence is TGTGCCAGCAGCAAAGGACAGGTCCTAAACACCGGGGAGCTGTTTTTT. Translating it yields CASSKGQVLNTGELFF.

The rearrangement joins TRBV18 to TRBJ2-7; D not certain. This CDR3 contains 14 residues. With 0 bases removed from V and 8 bases from J, the gap between germline ends came to 14 bases. The germline gives CDR1 KGHSH, CDR2 LQKENI. The CDR3 spells CASSPPSSLSQQYF. For the CDR3, the DNA is TGTGCCAGCTCACCACCGAGCTCCCTCTCCCAGCAGTACTTC.

This chain connects TRBV2 to TRBJ2-7; perhaps TRBD1 as D (5 bases). V dropped 2 bases and J dropped 2 bases, with 13 bases sitting between them. In germline, CDR1 is SNHLY, CDR2 FYNNEI. The CDR3 spans 15 residues. In nucleotides, the CDR3 is TGTGCCAGCAGTGAATTGGGGCCAGGGCCCTACGAGCAGTACTTC. It is translated as CASSELGPGPYEQYF.

The chain links TRBV2 to TRBJ1-4; 9 bases align to TRBD1. Germline lookup yields CDR1 SNHLY and CDR2 FYNNEI. This CDR3 is 17 amino acids long. Trimming at V came to 4 bases and at J to 5 bases, leaving 11 bases not matched to a gene. CDR3 region: CASSAGTGPSGNEKLFF. CDR3 bases: TGTGCCAGCAGTGCCGGGACAGGGCCCTCGGGGAATGAAAAACTGTTTTTT.

V usage is TRBV30 and J usage is TRBJ1-2; unclear D gene. V lost 3 bases and J 0 bases, leaving 11 bases between the germline ends. The germline gives CDR1 GTSNPN, CDR2 SVGIG (reference sequence). CDR3 length equals 14 residues. The CDR3 region is CAWSIGSSNYGYTF. Here the CDR3 DNA reads TGTGCCTGGAGCATCGGTTCCTCTAACTATGGCTACACCTTC.